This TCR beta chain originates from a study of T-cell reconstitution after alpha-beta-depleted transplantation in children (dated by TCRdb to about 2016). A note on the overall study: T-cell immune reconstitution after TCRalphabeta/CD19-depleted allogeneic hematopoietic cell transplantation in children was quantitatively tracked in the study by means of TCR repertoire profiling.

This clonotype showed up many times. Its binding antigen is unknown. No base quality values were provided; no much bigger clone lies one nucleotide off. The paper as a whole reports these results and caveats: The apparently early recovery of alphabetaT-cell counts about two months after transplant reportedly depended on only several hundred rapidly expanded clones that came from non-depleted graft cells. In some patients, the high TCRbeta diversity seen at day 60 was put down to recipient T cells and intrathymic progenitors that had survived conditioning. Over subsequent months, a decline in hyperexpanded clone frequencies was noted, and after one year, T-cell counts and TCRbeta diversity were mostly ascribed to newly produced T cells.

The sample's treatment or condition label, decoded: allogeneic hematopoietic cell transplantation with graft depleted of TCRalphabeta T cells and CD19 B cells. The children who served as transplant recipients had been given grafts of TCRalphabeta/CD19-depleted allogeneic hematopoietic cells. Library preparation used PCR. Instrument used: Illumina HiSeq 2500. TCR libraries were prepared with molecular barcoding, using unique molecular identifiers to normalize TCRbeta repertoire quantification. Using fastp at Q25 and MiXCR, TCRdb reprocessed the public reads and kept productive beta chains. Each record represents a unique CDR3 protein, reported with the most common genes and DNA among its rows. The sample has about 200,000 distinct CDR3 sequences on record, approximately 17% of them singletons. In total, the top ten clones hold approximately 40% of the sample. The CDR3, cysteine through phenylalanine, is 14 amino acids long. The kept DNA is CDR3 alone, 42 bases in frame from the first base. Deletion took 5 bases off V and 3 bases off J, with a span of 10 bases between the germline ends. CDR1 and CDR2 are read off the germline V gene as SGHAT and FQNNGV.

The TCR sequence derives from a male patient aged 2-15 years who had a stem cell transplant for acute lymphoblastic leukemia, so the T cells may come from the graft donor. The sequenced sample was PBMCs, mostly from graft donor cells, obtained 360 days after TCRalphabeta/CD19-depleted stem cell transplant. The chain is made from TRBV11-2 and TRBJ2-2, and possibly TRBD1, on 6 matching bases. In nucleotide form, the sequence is TGTGCCAGCAGCCTGCGGACAGACACCGGGGAGCTGTTTTTT. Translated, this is CASSLRTDTGELFF. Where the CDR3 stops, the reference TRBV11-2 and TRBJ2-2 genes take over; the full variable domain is EAGVAQSPRYKIIEKRQSVAFWCNPISGHATLYWYQQILGQGPKLLIQFQNNGVVDDSQLPKDRFSAERLKGVDSTLKIQPAKLEDSAVYLCASSLRTDTGELFFGEGSRLTVL.